The rows below give T cell receptor beta chains drawn from one sample of a study of cytomegalovirus exposure and HLA in healthy donors. Only in-frame clones appear in the TCRdb table, and some are missing; sequencing was by immunoSEQ multiplex PCR. The table shows 77,000 or so clones, with approximately 80% occurring only once. Source material: PBMCs. The receptor source for this set is a man between 65 and 79 years old in good health and CMV-seropositive. Each CDR3 is given with its conserved first and last residue. Each record gives: CDR3 length, D gene, V gene, clone size, J gene, CDR3 DNA, CDR3 protein. A D gene is named only where the DNA matches it firmly. Clone size is not always given. Where it is, it says once, few, many or a class for expanded clones.

CDR3 length: 11; D gene: -; V gene: TRBV6-5; clone size: once; J gene: TRBJ2-1; CDR3 DNA: TGTGCCAGCAGTTACGCTCGGGAGTTGTTCTTC; CDR3 protein: CASSYARELFF
CDR3 length: 15; D gene: TRBD2; V gene: TRBV29-1; clone size: -; J gene: TRBJ2-3; CDR3 DNA: TGCAGCGTTGCCCTGGGGGGGGGTGGCACAGATACGCAGTATTTT; CDR3 protein: CSVALGGGGTDTQYF
CDR3 length: 16; D gene: TRBD1; V gene: TRBV6-6; clone size: -; J gene: TRBJ2-7; CDR3 DNA: TGTGCCAGCAGTTCATACAGGGGGCGAGTCTCCTACGAGCAGTACTTC; CDR3 protein: CASSSYRGRVSYEQYF
CDR3 length: 15; D gene: -; V gene: TRBV5-4; clone size: -; J gene: TRBJ1-1; CDR3 DNA: TGTGCCAGCAGCCATCGGACGGAGGGGCCTACTGAAGCTTTCTTT; CDR3 protein: CASSHRTEGPTEAFF
CDR3 length: 15; D gene: TRBD2; V gene: TRBV7-9; clone size: -; J gene: TRBJ2-5; CDR3 DNA: TGTGCCAGCAGCCCACTAGCGGGAGGAAGCGAGACCCAGTACTTC; CDR3 protein: CASSPLAGGSETQYF
CDR3 length: 13; D gene: -; V gene: TRBV4-1; clone size: -; J gene: TRBJ2-7; CDR3 DNA: TGCGCCAGCAGCCTGGGTGGCGGGGACGAGCAGTACTTC; CDR3 protein: CASSLGGGDEQYF
CDR3 length: 16; D gene: TRBD2; V gene: TRBV5-4; clone size: -; J gene: TRBJ2-3; CDR3 DNA: TGTGCCAGCAGCTATGGACTAGCGGGGTTCACAGATACGCAGTATTTT; CDR3 protein: CASSYGLAGFTDTQYF
CDR3 length: 14; D gene: -; V gene: TRBV10-3; clone size: -; J gene: TRBJ2-7; CDR3 DNA: TGTGCCATCAGTGATGGGCAGGGCCCCTACGAGCAGTACTTC; CDR3 protein: CAISDGQGPYEQYF
CDR3 length: 15; D gene: -; V gene: TRBV9; clone size: -; J gene: TRBJ2-2; CDR3 DNA: TGTGCCAGCAGCGCAAGACTAGAAGTCGGCGGGGAGCTGTTTTTT; CDR3 protein: CASSARLEVGGELFF
CDR3 length: 17; D gene: TRBD2; V gene: TRBV4-1; clone size: -; J gene: TRBJ2-1; CDR3 DNA: TGCGCCAGCAGCCAATCTAGCGGGAGAAGAAGCTACAATGAGCAGTTCTTC; CDR3 protein: CASSQSSGRRSYNEQFF
CDR3 length: 13; D gene: -; V gene: TRBV7-9; clone size: few; J gene: TRBJ1-2; CDR3 DNA: TGTGCCAGCAGCTTAGTCGAGGTGTATGGCTACACCTTC; CDR3 protein: CASSLVEVYGYTF
CDR3 length: 16; D gene: TRBD2; V gene: TRBV10-3; clone size: -; J gene: TRBJ2-2; CDR3 DNA: TGTGCCATCAGTGGAGGAGCGGGGGGCGCAGGCGGGGAGCTGTTTTTT; CDR3 protein: CAISGGAGGAGGELFF
CDR3 length: 15; D gene: -; V gene: TRBV7-2; clone size: once; J gene: TRBJ2-5; CDR3 DNA: TGTGCCAGCAGCTTGATGACTACAAGTCAAGAGACCCAGTACTTC; CDR3 protein: CASSLMTTSQETQYF
CDR3 length: 14; D gene: TRBD1; V gene: TRBV5-1; clone size: -; J gene: TRBJ1-1; CDR3 DNA: TGCGCCACCTCCCGGACAGGGTTAAATTCGGAGGCTTTCTTT; CDR3 protein: CATSRTGLNSEAFF
CDR3 length: 15; D gene: TRBD2; V gene: TRBV4-3; clone size: -; J gene: TRBJ2-1; CDR3 DNA: TGCGCCAGCAGCCAAGTAGCGGGGGGTTACAATGAGCAGTTCTTC; CDR3 protein: CASSQVAGGYNEQFF
CDR3 length: 16; D gene: -; V gene: TRBV7-2; clone size: -; J gene: TRBJ1-4; CDR3 DNA: TGTGCCAGCAGCTTAGCGGGGGGGGGTTGGCGTGAAAAACTGTTTTTT; CDR3 protein: CASSLAGGGWREKLFF
CDR3 length: 16; D gene: TRBD2; V gene: TRBV5-1; clone size: -; J gene: TRBJ2-7; CDR3 DNA: TGCGCCAGCAGCTTGGATGGTGAGCGGGGGGCGTACGAGCAGTACTTC; CDR3 protein: CASSLDGERGAYEQYF
CDR3 length: 14; D gene: TRBD1; V gene: TRBV5-1; clone size: -; J gene: TRBJ2-7; CDR3 DNA: TGCGCCAGCAGCAAACAGACAGGGACCTACGAGCAGTACTTC; CDR3 protein: CASSKQTGTYEQYF
CDR3 length: 14; D gene: -; V gene: TRBV18; clone size: -; J gene: TRBJ2-5; CDR3 DNA: TGTGCCAGCTCACCACTCCGGCGGGGAGAGACCCAGTACTTC; CDR3 protein: CASSPLRRGETQYF
CDR3 length: 19; D gene: TRBD2; V gene: TRBV5-4; clone size: -; J gene: TRBJ2-1; CDR3 DNA: TGTGCCAGCAGCTTGGGAGTGGTGCGGGAGACCCACGCCCACAATGAGCAGTTCTTC; CDR3 protein: CASSLGVVRETHAHNEQFF
CDR3 length: 14; D gene: -; V gene: TRBV5-1; clone size: -; J gene: TRBJ2-7; CDR3 DNA: TGCGCCAGCAGCCTGGACGGTTTCTCCTACGAGCAGTACTTC; CDR3 protein: CASSLDGFSYEQYF
CDR3 length: 15; D gene: TRBD1; V gene: TRBV7-2; clone size: -; J gene: TRBJ1-4; CDR3 DNA: TGTGCCAGCAGTTCCGGGACAGTATTTAATGAAAAACTGTTTTTT; CDR3 protein: CASSSGTVFNEKLFF
CDR3 length: 15; D gene: TRBD1; V gene: TRBV28; clone size: few; J gene: TRBJ2-7; CDR3 DNA: TGTGCCAGCAATCGGCCATGGGCAGGGGGCCACGAGCAGTACTTC; CDR3 protein: CASNRPWAGGHEQYF
CDR3 length: 14; D gene: TRBD1; V gene: TRBV11-2; clone size: -; J gene: TRBJ2-7; CDR3 DNA: TGTGCCAGCAGCTCGGACAGGGCCTCCTACGAGCAGTACTTC; CDR3 protein: CASSSDRASYEQYF
CDR3 length: 13; D gene: TRBD1; V gene: TRBV30; clone size: few; J gene: TRBJ2-7; CDR3 DNA: TGTGCCTGGACCGGGACAGGGTTGAGCGAGCAGTACTTC; CDR3 protein: CAWTGTGLSEQYF
CDR3 length: 15; D gene: TRBD2; V gene: TRBV5-1; clone size: -; J gene: TRBJ2-7; CDR3 DNA: TGCGCCAGCAGCTTGGCCGTCGGCGGGAGAGGAGAGCAGTACTTC; CDR3 protein: CASSLAVGGRGEQYF
CDR3 length: 14; D gene: -; V gene: TRBV7-2; clone size: -; J gene: TRBJ1-1; CDR3 DNA: TGTGCCAGCAGCTTAAGGGAGGGGAACACTGAAGCTTTCTTT; CDR3 protein: CASSLREGNTEAFF
CDR3 length: 14; D gene: TRBD2; V gene: TRBV2; clone size: -; J gene: TRBJ2-1; CDR3 DNA: TGTGCCAGCAGTGAGGGAGCGGGGGGCAATGAGCAGTTCTTC; CDR3 protein: CASSEGAGGNEQFF
CDR3 length: 13; D gene: TRBD2; V gene: TRBV7-9; clone size: few; J gene: TRBJ2-7; CDR3 DNA: TGTGCCAGCATCCGGGACTACGGGTACGAGCAGTACTTC; CDR3 protein: CASIRDYGYEQYF
CDR3 length: 15; D gene: TRBD2; V gene: TRBV7-3; clone size: -; J gene: TRBJ2-3; CDR3 DNA: TGTGCCAGCAGCGACGGGCTAGCGGGATCAGATACGCAGTATTTT; CDR3 protein: CASSDGLAGSDTQYF
CDR3 length: 16; D gene: TRBD2; V gene: TRBV5-4; clone size: -; J gene: TRBJ2-1; CDR3 DNA: TGTGCCAGCAGCTTAGGGACTAGCGGGAGTTACAATGAGCAGTTCTTC; CDR3 protein: CASSLGTSGSYNEQFF
CDR3 length: 15; D gene: -; V gene: TRBV4-3; clone size: -; J gene: TRBJ2-3; CDR3 DNA: TGCGCCAGCAGCCAAGGGGGCATTTTCACCGCTGCGCAGTATTTT; CDR3 protein: CASSQGGIFTAAQYF
CDR3 length: 15; D gene: TRBD2; V gene: TRBV11-2; clone size: -; J gene: TRBJ2-1; CDR3 DNA: TGTGCCAGCAGCTTAGTGGGACTAGGGAACAATGAGCAGTTCTTC; CDR3 protein: CASSLVGLGNNEQFF
CDR3 length: 13; D gene: -; V gene: TRBV10-3; clone size: -; J gene: TRBJ2-7; CDR3 DNA: TGTGCCATCAGTGGGGGACTTACCTACGAGCAGTACTTC; CDR3 protein: CAISGGLTYEQYF
CDR3 length: 16; D gene: TRBD2; V gene: TRBV5-1; clone size: -; J gene: TRBJ2-1; CDR3 DNA: TGCGCCAGCAGCATTCCTCGACTAGCGGGGGGGGATGAGCAGTTCTTC; CDR3 protein: CASSIPRLAGGDEQFF
CDR3 length: 15; D gene: TRBD1; V gene: TRBV29-1; clone size: -; J gene: TRBJ2-3; CDR3 DNA: TGCAGCGCCTCCCAAAGACAGGGGGGGTCAGATACGCAGTATTTT; CDR3 protein: CSASQRQGGSDTQYF
CDR3 length: 13; D gene: -; V gene: TRBV6-6; clone size: once; J gene: TRBJ2-7; CDR3 DNA: TGTGCCAGCAGTTATTCCAGCTCCTACGAGCAGTACTTC; CDR3 protein: CASSYSSSYEQYF
CDR3 length: 14; D gene: -; V gene: TRBV29-1; clone size: once; J gene: TRBJ1-5; CDR3 DNA: TGCAGCGTTTCACGGTCTCTAATGAATCAGCCCCAGCATTTT; CDR3 protein: CSVSRSLMNQPQHF
CDR3 length: 15; D gene: TRBD1; V gene: TRBV11-2; clone size: -; J gene: TRBJ2-1; CDR3 DNA: TGTGCCAGCAGCTTAGTAACAGGGGGATACAATGAGCAGTTCTTC; CDR3 protein: CASSLVTGGYNEQFF
CDR3 length: 16; D gene: TRBD2; V gene: TRBV4-1; clone size: -; J gene: TRBJ2-1; CDR3 DNA: TGCGCCAGCAGCCAAGATGCCCTAGCGGTGAACAATGAGCAGTTCTTC; CDR3 protein: CASSQDALAVNNEQFF
CDR3 length: 14; D gene: -; V gene: TRBV7-9; clone size: once; J gene: TRBJ1-1; CDR3 DNA: TGTGCCAGCAGCTTGAGTGGTTCGAACACTGAAGCTTTCTTT; CDR3 protein: CASSLSGSNTEAFF